The 12 T cell receptor beta chains presented below share a single source sample, sequenced in a study of T cells after yellow fever vaccination (dated by TCRdb to between 2018 and 2020). Per the publication, the treatment or condition label means: live attenuated yellow fever vaccine strain. Library preparation was by 5' RACE. Sequencing instrument: Illumina NovaSeq 6000. The public reads were reprocessed in TCRdb via fastp at Q25 and MiXCR, keeping in-frame beta chains. For every CDR3 protein sequence, its rows merge into one entry that carries the most common genes and DNA. This sample holds hundreds of thousands of distinct CDR3 sequences; less than 4.5% were observed only once. The ten largest clones capture around a quarter of the sample. This specimen was PBMCs, taken on the day of the yellow fever booster vaccination. The receptors stem from a man younger than 35 who received the YFV17D yellow fever vaccine.

The chain combines TRBV2 with TRBJ2-7; 7 nucleotides line up with TRBD1. This CDR3 has 14 amino acids. V was pared by 6 bases and J by 2 bases, with 7 bases of the junction left unmatched. Germline V gene sequence: CDR1 SNHLY, CDR2 FYNNEI. CDR3 nucleotide sequence: TGTGCCAGCAGCCGAGAGACAGGGCCCTACGAGCAGTACGTC. Residues: CASSRETGPYEQYV.

This clonotype was detected ten times or more. The chain uses TRBV6-5 and TRBJ1-1; weak D call: TRBD1 (5 bases). The V end was cut by 5 bases, the J end by 1 base, with 14 bases between. The CDR3 length is 15 residues. The germline V gene encodes CDR1 MNHEY and CDR2 SVGAGI. CDR3 nucleotide sequence: TGTGCCAGCAGTGAGCGAGGGGTATCGAACACTGAAGCTTTCTTT. Translated: CASSERGVSNTEAFF.

Ten or more counts support this clonotype. The J gene is TRBJ2-4, the V gene TRBV6-2 or TRBV6-3; D unresolved. Germline-derived CDR1 and CDR2 are MNHEY and SVGEGT. V lost 6 bases and J lost 0, with 24 bases in between. CDR3 length equals 19 residues. CDR3 region: CASSGLGASTFLAKNIQYF. CDR3 DNA: TGTGCCAGCAGCGGGCTTGGAGCATCTACCTTTCTAGCCAAAAACATTCAGTACTTC.

The V and J genes are TRBV27 and TRBJ1-6; D may be TRBD1 (5 bases). The CDR3 is 19 amino acids. V was shortened by 1 base and J by 8 bases, with 24 bases between the two germline ends. Per germline, CDR1 MNHEY and CDR2 SMNVEV (reference sequence). CDR3 nucleotides: TGTGCCAGCAGTTTATTCGAATTTGGGGTAGGGACGATGGATTCACCCCTCCACTTT. This codes for CASSLFEFGVGTMDSPLHF.

This chain joins TRBV6-4 and TRBJ1-2; the D is unclear. This CDR3 has 15 residues. The germline gives CDR1 MRHNA, CDR2 SNTAGT. V gave up 5 bases and J gave up 7 bases, with 20 bases separating them. In DNA form, the CDR3 reads TGTGCCAGCAGTATGGAAGGGCGGCAATTAGGTGGCTACACCTTC. This encodes CASSMEGRQLGGYTF.

The sample holds a few counts of this clonotype. V is TRBV29-1 and J is TRBJ2-5; 8 bases match TRBD1. V lost 1 base and J lost 4; bases outside the gene matches: 8. The CDR3 extends over 15 amino acids. The germline V gene has CDR1 SQVTM and CDR2 ANQGSEA. This chain's CDR3 is CSVEGGRGQGETQYF. As DNA, the CDR3 is TGCAGCGTTGAAGGGGGCAGGGGGCAGGGAGAGACCCAGTACTTC.

This clonotype was detected many times. J is TRBJ2-3 and V is TRBV5-4; 7 bases map to TRBD2. The CDR3 loop spans 15 amino acids. The germline gives CDR1 SGHNT, CDR2 YYREEE (reference sequence). J was trimmed by 2 bases and V by 0 bases; bases with no gene match: 3. CDR3 coding DNA: TGTGCCAGCAGCTTGGGACTAGCACTCACAGATACGCAGTATTTT. Its translation: CASSLGLALTDTQYF. The variable domain in full, with the rest retrieved from reference TRBV5-4 and TRBJ2-3, is ETGVTQSPTHLIKTRGQQVTLRCSSQSGHNTVSWYQQALGQGPQFIFQYYREEENGRGNFPPRFSGLQFPNYSSELNVNALELDDSALYLCASSLGLALTDTQYFGPGTRLTVL.

The chain recombines TRBV7-3 with TRBJ2-2; D perhaps matches TRBD1 (6 bases). The length of the CDR3 is 14 residues. CDR1 is SGHTA and CDR2 is FQGTGA in the germline V gene. V was trimmed by 8 bases and J by 7 bases, leaving 17 bases between them. CDR3 DNA sequence: TGTGCCAGCTCCCGCCAGGGGCAAGACGGGGAGCTGTTTTTT. It codes for CASSRQGQDGELFF. Supplemented by reference TRBV7-3 and TRBJ2-2, the full variable domain reads GAGVSQTPSNKVTEKGKYVELRCDPISGHTALYWYRQSLGQGPEFLIYFQGTGAADDSGLPNDRFFAVRPEGSVSTLKIQRTERGDSAVYLCASSRQGQDGELFFGEGSRLTVL.

This clonotype appeared many times. CDR3 sequence (DNA): TGTGCCAGCAGTTTCGGACCGGGGTCGGGAGGCTACACCTTC. Encoded protein: CASSFGPGSGGYTF. The J gene is TRBJ1-2, the V gene TRBV6-5; D gene unclear. CDR3 size: 14 residues. V lost 4 bases and J lost 8, with 17 bases in between. Germline V lookup: CDR1 MNHEY, CDR2 SVGAGI.

This chain uses TRBV7-9 with TRBJ2-5; a possible D gene is TRBD2 (5 bases). Looked up from germline, CDR1 is SEHNR and CDR2 is FQNEAQ (reference sequence). V gave up 2 bases and J gave up 2 bases, with 12 bases separating them. The CDR3 runs to 15 residues. Here the CDR3 reads CASSLLRADQETQYF. The DNA of the CDR3 is TGTGCCAGCAGCTTATTGAGAGCGGATCAAGAGACCCAGTACTTC.

This clonotype showed up just a few times. The chain carries TRBV20-1 and TRBJ2-7; no definite D call. Trimming took 3 bases from V and 3 from J, leaving 6 bases between them. This CDR3 contains 11 residues. Germline assignment: CDR1 DFQATT and CDR2 SNEGSKA (reference sequence). CDR3 coding DNA: TGCAGTGCTAGTGACCACTACGAGCAGTACTTC. Translating it yields CSASDHYEQYF.

This clonotype was recorded at least ten times. The V gene is TRBV7-9, the J gene TRBJ1-1; TRBD1 might be the D (5 bases). Trimming took 5 bases from V and 2 from J, leaving 21 bases between them. Germline CDR1 and CDR2: SEHNR and FQNEAQ (reference sequence). This CDR3 comprises 17 residues. CDR3 in DNA: TGTGCCAGCAGCCCCCTGGGGACCTGGAAATTTAACACTGAAGCTTTCTTT. Protein: CASSPLGTWKFNTEAFF.